A selection of T cell receptor beta chains follows, all from one sample in a study of T cell responses to AZD1222 COVID-19 vaccine. TCRdb's table, derived via immunoSEQ multiplex PCR, lists solely in-frame clones and lacks some. Here the sample spans about 140,000 clones, 70% to 90% being singletons. Sequencing used peripheral blood, obtained on day 0 of AZD1222 vaccination. Source of these receptors: an adult in good health. The CDR3 runs from the conserved cysteine through the conserved F or W. The D gene is left open where the match is weak. A row's size may be missing; if present it is once, few, many or a size class.

V	D	J	size	CDR3	DNA
TRBV5-1	TRBD2	TRBJ2-7	NA	CASSLVASGGANREQYF	TGCGCCAGCAGCTTGGTCGCTAGCGGGGGGGCCAATCGCGAGCAGTACTTC
TRBV12-2	NA	TRBJ2-3	once	CASRPYTGLSRADTQYF	TGTGCAAGTCGCCCCTATACGGGACTCTCTAGGGCAGATACGCAGTATTTT
TRBV16	NA	TRBJ1-5	few	CASSQSGQPGVQPQHF	TGTGCCAGCAGCCAATCGGGTCAGCCAGGGGTTCAGCCCCAGCATTTT
TRBV20-1	NA	TRBJ1-2	NA	CSASEGAAYGYTF	TGCAGTGCTAGTGAGGGAGCGGCCTATGGCTACACCTTC
TRBV27	NA	TRBJ2-7	NA	CASSFLSDFAYEQYF	TGTGCCAGCAGTTTCTTGAGCGACTTTGCCTACGAGCAGTACTTC
TRBV7-9	TRBD1	TRBJ2-3	once	CASSGRDRGLDTQYF	TGTGCCAGCAGCGGACGGGACAGGGGGCTGGATACGCAGTATTTT
TRBV4-3	NA	TRBJ2-6	few	CASSLEEGSGANVLTF	TGCGCCAGCAGCCTCGAGGAAGGGTCTGGGGCCAACGTCCTGACTTTC
TRBV3-1/TRBV3-2	TRBD1	TRBJ2-7	NA	CASSQTDRDGAQYF	TGTGCCAGCAGCCAAACAGACAGGGATGGAGCGCAGTACTTC
TRBV6-1	TRBD2	TRBJ2-7	NA	CASSVGGELGDYEQYF	TGTGCCAGCAGTGTCGGGGGGGAACTTGGGGACTACGAGCAGTACTTC
TRBV6-2/TRBV6-3	NA	TRBJ1-1	NA	CASSYFTEAFF	TGTGCCAGCAGTTACTTCACTGAAGCTTTCTTT
TRBV19	NA	TRBJ1-4	once	CATRDRIEGEKLFF	TGTGCCACTCGGGACCGGATCGAAGGTGAAAAACTGTTTTTT
TRBV19	TRBD1	TRBJ2-3	NA	CASSQGGRDTDTQYF	TGTGCCAGTAGTCAAGGGGGCCGGGACACAGATACGCAGTATTTT
TRBV20-1	NA	TRBJ1-1	NA	CSASSVQGSTEAFF	TGCAGTGCTAGTTCGGTGCAGGGAAGCACTGAAGCTTTCTTT
TRBV6-5	NA	TRBJ1-2	NA	CASSYSGAKEHYGYTF	TGTGCCAGCAGTTACTCGGGCGCTAAGGAGCACTATGGCTACACCTTC
TRBV9	NA	TRBJ1-1	NA	CASSRNQVPNTEAFF	TGTGCCAGCTCGAGGAATCAGGTGCCAAACACTGAAGCTTTCTTT
TRBV27	NA	TRBJ1-1	NA	CASSLSYQAWDTEAFF	TGTGCCAGCAGTTTATCTTACCAAGCCTGGGACACTGAAGCTTTCTTT
TRBV18	TRBD1	TRBJ1-1	once	CASSPPRTGLMNTEAFF	TGTGCCAGCTCACCACCCCGGACAGGCCTCATGAACACTGAAGCTTTCTTT
TRBV4-1	NA	TRBJ1-1	NA	CASSHGGSMNTEAFF	TGCGCCAGCAGCCATGGCGGATCTATGAACACTGAAGCTTTCTTT
TRBV4-2	NA	TRBJ1-1	NA	CASSQWVRTEAFF	TGTGCCAGCAGCCAGTGGGTAAGGACTGAAGCTTTCTTT
TRBV10-1	NA	TRBJ2-3	NA	CASRPNNSTDTQYF	TGCGCCAGCAGACCGAATAATAGCACAGATACGCAGTATTTT
TRBV4-1	NA	TRBJ1-5	NA	CASSQDLVAFEEPQHF	TGCGCCAGCAGCCAAGATCTGGTCGCCTTTGAGGAGCCCCAGCATTTT
TRBV19	TRBD1	TRBJ1-4	NA	CASDAGTGGRNEKLFF	TGTGCCAGTGACGCCGGGACAGGGGGCAGGAATGAAAAACTGTTTTTT
TRBV28	TRBD1	TRBJ1-1	few	CASSLTGGGRTEAFF	TGTGCCAGCAGTTTGACAGGGGGCGGCCGCACTGAAGCTTTCTTT
TRBV2	NA	TRBJ1-1	NA	CASSLKNRNQAFF	TGTGCCAGCAGTCTAAAGAACAGGAACCAAGCTTTCTTT
TRBV6-6	NA	TRBJ1-1	NA	CASRSGTVNTEAFF	TGTGCCAGCAGGAGCGGGACGGTGAACACTGAAGCTTTCTTT
TRBV19	NA	TRBJ1-2	once	CASSPRVDWSGYTF	TGTGCCAGTAGTCCACGGGTCGATTGGAGTGGCTACACCTTC
TRBV9	NA	TRBJ1-2	NA	CASSVGGSDYGYTF	TGTGCCAGCAGCGTAGGAGGGAGCGACTATGGCTACACCTTC
TRBV10-3	NA	TRBJ2-2	NA	CAIAGSGELFF	TGTGCCATCGCGGGGTCCGGGGAGCTGTTTTTT
TRBV5-5	NA	TRBJ1-3	NA	CASSLVATDISGNTIYF	TGTGCCAGCAGCTTGGTTGCAACAGATATCTCTGGAAACACCATATATTTT
TRBV18	NA	TRBJ1-1	NA	CASSPLNLNTEAFF	TGTGCCAGCTCCCCTCTCAATTTGAACACTGAAGCTTTCTTT
TRBV14	NA	TRBJ1-1	NA	CASSRTVNTEAFF	TGTGCCAGCAGTCGGACAGTAAACACTGAAGCTTTCTTT
TRBV4-3	NA	TRBJ1-1	NA	CASSQGGVEAFF	TGCGCCAGCAGCCAGGGAGGGGTTGAAGCTTTCTTT
TRBV28	NA	TRBJ1-6	NA	CASRARQNSPLHF	TGTGCCAGCAGAGCCAGACAGAATTCACCCCTCCACTTT
TRBV11-2	NA	TRBJ2-1	NA	CASRLGQFF	TGTGCCAGCAGGTTAGGGCAGTTCTTC
TRBV5-1	NA	TRBJ2-1	NA	CASKDSLDEQFF	TGCGCCAGTAAGGACTCACTCGATGAGCAGTTCTTC
TRBV6-2/TRBV6-3	TRBD2	TRBJ2-1	NA	CASSYGGSQRGLNEQFF	TGTGCCAGCAGTTACGGGGGGAGCCAGCGGGGGCTCAATGAGCAGTTCTTC
TRBV28	NA	TRBJ1-1	few	CASSAPNTEAFF	TGTGCCAGCAGTGCCCCAAACACTGAAGCTTTCTTT
TRBV2	NA	TRBJ2-2	NA	CASIAPNTGELFF	TGTGCCAGCATAGCGCCCAACACCGGGGAGCTGTTTTTT
TRBV5-1	NA	TRBJ2-7	NA	CASSLSGRTYEQYF	TGCGCCAGCAGCTTGTCCGGCCGAACCTACGAGCAGTACTTC
TRBV7-2	TRBD1	TRBJ1-6	NA	CASSEQGRGYSPLHF	TGTGCCAGCAGTGAACAGGGGCGAGGGTATTCACCCCTCCACTTT
TRBV27	NA	TRBJ1-1	NA	CASYRWGNTEAFF	TGTGCCAGCTACAGGTGGGGAAACACTGAAGCTTTCTTT